This passage covers 26 T cell receptor beta chains from one sample sequenced in a study of breast tumors, draining lymph nodes, adjacent tissues. Samples came from axillary lymph nodes draining the breast cancer. TCRdb recomputed calls from the multiplex PCR reads with MiXCR, one row per CDR3 protein. The sample holds about 180,000 distinct CDR3 sequences, roughly a third seen once. Sequencing was performed on axillary lymph node tissue. The receptors come from a female donor with breast cancer. Some clones in this sample may be carry-over from other donors' samples.

This clonotype was detected ten times or more. The genes are TRBV2 and TRBJ1-6; D unclear. Trimming stripped 7 bases from V and 6 bases from J, with 10 bases between. The CDR3 sequence is 13 residues long. From germline, CDR1 is SNHLY and CDR2 FYNNEI. CDR3 coding DNA: TGTGCCAGCAAATGGGGAGCTAATTCACCCCTCCACTTT. It codes for CASKWGANSPLHF.

This clonotype was found many times. This chain uses TRBV6-6 with TRBJ2-1; TRBD2 matches at 9 bases. This CDR3 has 18 amino acids. Germline CDR1 reads MNHNY; CDR2 reads SVGAGI (reference sequence). V gave up 2 bases and J gave up 1 base; unmatched junction bases: 9. In nucleotides, the CDR3 is TGTGCCAGCAGTTACGGCGTTAGCGGGAGTGCTTCCTACAATGAGCAGTTCTTC. It codes for CASSYGVSGSASYNEQFF.

This rearrangement joins TRBV19 to TRBJ2-4; D possibly uses TRBD1 or TRBD2 (7 bases each). CDR1 is LNHDA and CDR2 is SQIVND in the germline V gene (reference sequence). The CDR3 is made up of 13 amino acids. V lost 5 bases and J lost 9, with 14 bases in between. The CDR3 DNA reads as TGTGCCAGTAGTTTCAGGGGGGAGGGCATTCAGTACTTC. Translated, it gives CASSFRGEGIQYF.

This clonotype occurred many times. V and J are TRBV7-9 and TRBJ1-2; D possibly corresponds to TRBD1 (6 bases). This CDR3 is built from 15 residues. V lost 5 bases and J lost 4, with 17 bases in between. Germline loops: CDR1 SEHNR, CDR2 FQNEAQ (reference sequence). CDR3 amino acids: CASSRPSGGSYGYTF. The CDR3 region has the DNA TGTGCCAGCAGCAGACCGAGCGGGGGCAGCTATGGCTACACCTTC.

The chain links TRBV27 to TRBJ2-1; 8 positions agree with TRBD2. CDR1 MNHEY and CDR2 SMNVEV come from the germline V gene (reference sequence). This CDR3 has 16 residues. The trim removed 4 bases at V and 2 bases at J, leaving 7 bases unmatched. CDR3 DNA: TGTGCCAGCAGTTGGGGCGGGGGGTACACCTACAATGAGCAGTTCTTC. The encoded protein is CASSWGGGYTYNEQFF.

As for this clonotype: Relative to the germline gene, one junction end is altered; a read error may explain this. The genes are TRBV7-8 and TRBJ2-1, with D hard to call. Germline-derived CDR1 and CDR2 are SGHVS and FQNEAQ. This CDR3 region has 15 residues. DNA for the CDR3: TGTGCCAGCAGCTTAGGGAGACGGGCCTCCAATGAGCACTTCTTC. This codes for CASSLGRRASNEHFF.

This clonotype was counted ten times or more. The chain joins TRBV7-8 to TRBJ2-1; no reliable D call. The CDR3 consists of 11 residues. Trimming removed 0 bases from V and 10 bases from J, with 4 bases in between. Germline CDR1 SGHVS, CDR2 FQNEAQ. CDR3 in DNA: TGTGCCAGCAGCTTAGCTCAGGAGCAGTTCTTC. This codes for CASSLAQEQFF.

This clonotype is medium-sized in the sample. This chain joins TRBV20-1 and TRBJ2-3; 10 nucleotides match TRBD2. Germline values: CDR1 DFQATT, CDR2 SNEGSKA (reference sequence). Trimming cost V 0 bases and J 0 bases; bases outside gene matches: 6. The CDR3 runs to 17 residues. CDR3 in amino acids: CSAREASGSPSTDTQYF. The CDR3 DNA is TGCAGTGCTAGAGAGGCTAGCGGGAGCCCTAGCACAGATACGCAGTATTTT.

At least ten counts were recorded for this clonotype. The chain employs TRBV6-5 and TRBJ2-3, with D possibly matching TRBD2 (6 bases). The CDR3 is 14 amino acids. V lost 4 bases, J lost 5 bases, and 13 bases lay in between. Germline CDR1 is MNHEY and CDR2 is SVGAGI. CDR3: CASSSRRGGDTQYF. CDR3 DNA sequence: TGTGCCAGCAGTTCCAGAAGGGGAGGAGATACGCAGTATTTT.

On this clonotype itself: This may arise from a read error, as a much more abundant clone is one base away. This sequence joins TRBV6-1 and TRBJ2-7, with D hard to call. This CDR3 comprises 14 residues. The germline gives CDR1 MNHNS, CDR2 SASEGT. V shed 5 bases and J shed 0 bases, with 11 bases lying between them. The CDR3, as DNA: TGTGCCAGCAGTCAACCACAGTTCTCCTACGAGCAGTACTTC. Protein sequence: CASSQPQFSYEQYF.

This clonotype was detected ten times or more. The rearrangement joins TRBV28 to TRBJ2-1; 8 positions agree with TRBD1. V dropped 3 bases and J dropped 8; count of bases not matched to a gene: 9. Germline CDR1 MDHEN, CDR2 SYDVKM. There are 15 residues in the CDR3. In nucleotides, the CDR3 is TGTGCCAGCAGTTTTCAGGGGGCTATAAGGTATGAGCAGTTCTTC. Its translation: CASSFQGAIRYEQFF. The whole variable domain, filled in from reference TRBV28 and TRBJ2-1, reads DVKVTQSSRYLVKRTGEKVFLECVQDMDHENMFWYRQDPGLGLRLIYFSYDVKMKEKGDIPEGYSVSREKKERFSLILESASTNQTSMYLCASSFQGAIRYEQFFGPGTRLTVL.

The rearrangement uses TRBV6-5 and TRBJ2-7; a possible D gene is TRBD1 (6 bases). This CDR3 is built from 16 residues. Germline CDR1 MNHEY, CDR2 SVGAGI. V shed 5 bases and J shed 3 bases, with 20 bases lying between them. CDR3 bases: TGTGCCAGCAGTCCCCCTTTGGGCAGGGGTCGCTACGAGCAGTACTTC. It is translated as CASSPPLGRGRYEQYF.

The table lists this clonotype with many counts. V usage is TRBV7-9 and J usage is TRBJ1-5; 9 nucleotides align to TRBD1. The CDR3 consists of 14 residues. J lost 7 bases, V lost 4 bases, and 5 bases had no gene match. Germline CDR1 SEHNR, CDR2 FQNEAQ (reference sequence). The CDR3 region is CASSSQGAKQPQHF. In DNA form, the CDR3 reads TGTGCCAGCAGCTCACAGGGGGCAAAACAGCCCCAGCATTTT.

In its sample, this clonotype was seen many times. The V gene is TRBV29-1, the J gene TRBJ2-3; unclear D gene. The CDR3 spans 11 residues. Looked up from germline, CDR1 is SQVTM and CDR2 is ANQGSEA. V was cut by 5 bases and J by 4 bases, with 7 bases left in between. The chain's CDR3 is CSVPQSDTQYF. In nucleotides, the CDR3 is TGCAGCGTTCCTCAGTCAGATACGCAGTATTTT.

This clonotype was recorded only once. Germline is not matched at one junction end, which may reflect a read error. The J gene is TRBJ2-1, the V gene TRBV29-1; 9 bases line up with TRBD2. Germline CDR1 is SQVTM and CDR2 is ANQGSEA. CDR3 length: 17 amino acids. The CDR3 region is CGVPNYGTSSTYNEQFF. CDR3 in DNA: TGCGGCGTGCCAAACTACGGGACTAGCTCTACCTACAATGAGCAGTTCTTC.

With regard to this clonotype: Here the CDR3 omits its conserved ending phenylalanine or tryptophan, so a read error is the likely source. Because the CDR3's place on the DNA is in doubt, the DNA is left out and the CDR3 is given as listed by TCRdb. The rearrangement uses TRBV7-8 and TRBJ1-4; TRBD1 was called by the table and not checked on the DNA. The germline gives CDR1 SGHVS, CDR2 FQNEAQ. The CDR3 has 14 residues if both end residues are counted. The CDR3 sequence is CASSLDRGDEKLFS.

This clonotype has a count of ten or more. The chain is built from TRBV5-5 and TRBJ2-7; 10 bases line up with TRBD1. The CDR3 is made up of 15 amino acids. CDR1 SGHKS and CDR2 YYEKEE come from the germline V gene (reference sequence). With 1 base clipped from V and 3 bases from J, the junction kept 4 bases outside the gene matches. CDR3 amino acids: CASSLRWTGGYEQYF. The CDR3 coding sequence is TGTGCCAGCAGCTTGAGGTGGACAGGGGGCTACGAGCAGTACTTC.

The sample holds many counts of this clonotype. The gene calls are TRBV7-9 and TRBJ2-1; 9 bases agree with TRBD2. The length of the CDR3 is 17 residues. Germline V gene lookup returns CDR1 SEHNR and CDR2 FQNEAQ (reference sequence). V lost 3 bases and J lost 1; bases outside the gene matches: 7. The CDR3 sequence: CASSFATSGPSYNEQFF. In DNA form, the CDR3 reads TGTGCCAGCAGCTTCGCGACTAGCGGTCCATCCTACAATGAGCAGTTCTTC. The complete variable domain, with remaining parts taken from reference TRBV7-9 and TRBJ2-1, reads DTGVSQNPRHKITKRGQNVTFRCDPISEHNRLYWYRQTLGQGPEFLTYFQNEAQLEKSRLLSDRFSAERPKGSFSTLEIQRTEQGDSAMYLCASSFATSGPSYNEQFFGPGTRLTVL.

This clonotype was found many times. This chain joins TRBV20-1 and TRBJ2-1; perhaps TRBD1 as D (5 bases). Trimming removed 6 bases from V and 8 bases from J, with 14 bases in between. This CDR3 is 12 amino acids long. In germline, CDR1 is DFQATT, CDR2 SNEGSKA (reference sequence). The CDR3 here is CSAEVRVDEQFF. The CDR3 nucleotides are TGCAGTGCCGAGGTCAGGGTAGATGAGCAGTTCTTC.

J is TRBJ1-1 and V is TRBV2; no clear D. This CDR3 region has 16 residues. Germline CDR1 and CDR2: SNHLY and FYNNEI. V gave up 7 bases and J gave up 7 bases, with 25 bases separating them. The CDR3 spells CASKTARTLGGDEAFF. CDR3 in DNA: TGTGCCAGCAAAACGGCGAGGACCCTGGGCGGGGATGAAGCTTTCTTT.

This clonotype was seen many times. V usage is TRBV7-9 and J usage is TRBJ1-6; D unresolved. The CDR3 is made up of 13 amino acids. Looked up from germline, CDR1 is SEHNR and CDR2 is FQNEAQ (reference sequence). Trimming removed 0 bases from V and 6 bases from J, with 3 bases in between. CDR3 in DNA: TGTGCCAGCAGCTTAGCTAGTAATTCACCCCTCCACTTT. This codes for CASSLASNSPLHF.

This clonotype has only a few counts. A much larger clonotype is one base distant, so this may be a read error. V is TRBV7-9 and J is TRBJ2-3, with 8 positions matching TRBD2. This CDR3 is 17 amino acids long. In germline, CDR1 is SEHNR, CDR2 FQNEAQ (reference sequence). CDR3 coding DNA: TGTGCCAGCAGCCAATCATTCGGGGGGGGGCCCACAGATCCGCAGTATTTT. Its translation is CASSQSFGGGPTDPQYF.

This sequence joins TRBV7-2 and TRBJ1-1; D call uncertain. The CDR3 is made up of 14 amino acids. CDR1 SGHTA and CDR2 FQGNSA come from the germline V gene. V lost 4 bases, J lost 1 base, and 10 bases lay in between. CDR3: CASSSALENTEAFF. The CDR3 bases are TGTGCCAGCAGCTCGGCCTTAGAGAACACTGAAGCTTTCTTT.

In its sample, this clonotype was seen many times. V is TRBV9 and J is TRBJ2-5, with TRBD2 matching over 9 bases. Germline CDR1 and CDR2: SGDLS and YYNGEE. The CDR3 consists of 15 residues. Trimming at V came to 4 bases and at J to 5 bases, leaving 9 bases not matched to a gene. CDR3 protein: CASSSYSGGSETQYF. In nucleotides, the CDR3 is TGTGCCAGCAGCTCTTACAGCGGGGGGTCGGAGACCCAGTACTTC.

This clonotype has a handful of counts. A clone one base away is much larger, so this may be a read error. V gene TRBV7-8 combines with J gene TRBJ1-2; D may be TRBD1 (6 bases). The germline CDR1 and CDR2 sequences are SGHVS and FQNEAQ. The CDR3 has 15 amino acids. The CDR3 region has the DNA TGTGCCAGCAGCTTGGCCCCGGGGGCGGTCTATGGCTACCCCTTC. Its protein product is CASSLAPGAVYGYPF.

This chain joins TRBV29-1 and TRBJ1-2; D remains ambiguous. V shed 4 bases and J shed 2 bases, with 8 bases lying between them. There are 12 residues in the CDR3. Germline V CDR1 and CDR2: SQVTM, ANQGSEA. This CDR3 is CSVVVGNYGYTF. As DNA, the CDR3 is TGCAGCGTTGTGGTCGGAAACTATGGCTACACCTTC.